This entry describes one TCR beta chain. The antigen is unknown. The protocol attached unique molecular identifiers to individual cDNA molecules. TCRdb fed the 5' RACE reads into MiXCR, producing one record per CDR3 protein. The sample consists of some 96,000 distinct CDR3 sequences, about 15% of them appearing once. This specimen comes from a study of early T cells in non-severe SARS-CoV-2 infection. Study as a whole: Whole-blood bulk RNA, unsorted, was sequenced, and chains were unpaired.

Study-wide results and caveats: The study's VDJdb matching favored anti-spike CD8 responses and missed private and CD4 specificities.

Germline V CDR1 and CDR2: MGHRA, YSYEKL. CDR3 length: 14 amino acids. The V and J ends lost 6 bases and 2 bases respectively, with 11 bases between them. The source of this sequence is an adult who was a healthcare worker with PCR-confirmed SARS-CoV-2 infection or an uninfected control (not recorded which). The sequencing sample was made of whole blood. J is TRBJ1-5 and V is TRBV4-1, with D unresolved. The CDR3 loop is CASRQIGGNQPQHF. Here the CDR3 DNA reads TGCGCCAGCAGGCAAATAGGTGGCAATCAGCCCCAGCATTTT.